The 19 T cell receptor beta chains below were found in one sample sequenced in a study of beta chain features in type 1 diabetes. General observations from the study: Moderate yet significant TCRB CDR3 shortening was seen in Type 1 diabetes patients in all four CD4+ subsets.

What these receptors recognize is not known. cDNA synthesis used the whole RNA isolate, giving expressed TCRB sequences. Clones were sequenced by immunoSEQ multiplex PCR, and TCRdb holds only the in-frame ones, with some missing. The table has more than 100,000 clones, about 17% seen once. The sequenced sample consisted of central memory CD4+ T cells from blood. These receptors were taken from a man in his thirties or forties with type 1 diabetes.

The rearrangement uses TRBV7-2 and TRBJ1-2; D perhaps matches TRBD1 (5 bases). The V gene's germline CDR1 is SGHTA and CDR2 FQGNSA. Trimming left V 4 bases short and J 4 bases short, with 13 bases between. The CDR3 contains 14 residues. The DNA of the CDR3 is TGTGCCAGCAGCTCCCGGGGCGGGGGCTATGGCTACACCTTC. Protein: CASSSRGGGYGYTF. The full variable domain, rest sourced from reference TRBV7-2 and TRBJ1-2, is GAGVSQSPSNKVTEKGKDVELRCDPISGHTALYWYRQSLGQGLEFLIYFQGNSAPDKSGLPSDRFSAERTGGSVSTLTIQRTQQEDSAVYLCASSSRGGGYGYTFGSGTRLTVV.

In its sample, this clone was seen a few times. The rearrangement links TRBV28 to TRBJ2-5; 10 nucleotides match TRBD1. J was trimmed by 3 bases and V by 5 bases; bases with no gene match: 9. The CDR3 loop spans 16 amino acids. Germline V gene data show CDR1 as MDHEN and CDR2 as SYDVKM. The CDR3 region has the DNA TGTGCCAGCAGTGTCACAGGGACAGGGGAGGAAGAGACCCAGTACTTC. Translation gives CASSVTGTGEEETQYF. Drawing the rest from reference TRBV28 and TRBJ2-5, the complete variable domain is DVKVTQSSRYLVKRTGEKVFLECVQDMDHENMFWYRQDPGLGLRLIYFSYDVKMKEKGDIPEGYSVSREKKERFSLILESASTNQTSMYLCASSVTGTGEEETQYFGPGTRLLVL.

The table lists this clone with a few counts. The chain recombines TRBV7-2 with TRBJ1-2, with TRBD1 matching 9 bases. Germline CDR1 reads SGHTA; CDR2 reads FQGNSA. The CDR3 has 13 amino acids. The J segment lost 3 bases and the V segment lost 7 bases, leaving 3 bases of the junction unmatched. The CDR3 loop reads CASTWDRDYGYTF. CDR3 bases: TGTGCCAGCACCTGGGACAGGGACTATGGCTACACCTTC.

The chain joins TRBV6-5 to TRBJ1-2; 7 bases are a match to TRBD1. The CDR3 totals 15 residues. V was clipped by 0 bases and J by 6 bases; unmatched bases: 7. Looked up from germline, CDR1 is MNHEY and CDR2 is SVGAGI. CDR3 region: CASSYSTGTANGYTF. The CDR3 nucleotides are TGTGCCAGCAGTTACTCGACCGGGACAGCAAATGGCTACACCTTC.

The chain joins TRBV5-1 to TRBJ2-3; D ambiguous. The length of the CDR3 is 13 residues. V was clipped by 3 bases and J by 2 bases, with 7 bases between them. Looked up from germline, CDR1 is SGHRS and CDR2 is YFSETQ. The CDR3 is CASSSHVTDTQYF. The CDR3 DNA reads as TGCGCCAGCAGCTCCCACGTCACAGATACGCAGTATTTT.

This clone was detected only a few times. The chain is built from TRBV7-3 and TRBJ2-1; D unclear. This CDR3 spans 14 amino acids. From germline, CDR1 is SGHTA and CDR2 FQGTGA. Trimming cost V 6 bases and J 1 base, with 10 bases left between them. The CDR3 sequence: CASSLFTSYNEQFF. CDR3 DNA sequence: TGTGCCAGCAGTCTGTTTACGTCCTACAATGAGCAGTTCTTC.

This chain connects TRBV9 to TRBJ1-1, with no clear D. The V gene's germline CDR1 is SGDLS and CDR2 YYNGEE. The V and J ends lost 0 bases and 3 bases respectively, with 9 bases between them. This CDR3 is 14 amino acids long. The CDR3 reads CASSVAASDTEAFF. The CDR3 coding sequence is TGTGCCAGCAGCGTAGCGGCGTCGGACACTGAAGCTTTCTTT.

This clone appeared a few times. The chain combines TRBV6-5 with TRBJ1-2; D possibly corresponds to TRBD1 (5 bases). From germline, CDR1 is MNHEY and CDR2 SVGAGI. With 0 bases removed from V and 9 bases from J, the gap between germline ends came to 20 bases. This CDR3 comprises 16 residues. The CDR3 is CASSYSGIGGVESYTF. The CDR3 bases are TGTGCCAGCAGTTACTCCGGCATAGGAGGGGTCGAAAGCTACACCTTC.

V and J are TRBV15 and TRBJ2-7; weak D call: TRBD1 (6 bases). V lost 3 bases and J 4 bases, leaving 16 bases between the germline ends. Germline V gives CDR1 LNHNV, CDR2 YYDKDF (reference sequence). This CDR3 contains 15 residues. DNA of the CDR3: TGTGCCACCAGCAGGTCGGCTGGGGGCGGTTACGAGCAGTACTTC. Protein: CATSRSAGGGYEQYF.

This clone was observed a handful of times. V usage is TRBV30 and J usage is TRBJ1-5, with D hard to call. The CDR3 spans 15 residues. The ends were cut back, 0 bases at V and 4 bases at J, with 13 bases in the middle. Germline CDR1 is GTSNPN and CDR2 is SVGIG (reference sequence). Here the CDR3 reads CAWSVRAGGNQPQHF. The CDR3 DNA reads TGTGCCTGGAGTGTACGGGCAGGTGGGAATCAGCCCCAGCATTTT.

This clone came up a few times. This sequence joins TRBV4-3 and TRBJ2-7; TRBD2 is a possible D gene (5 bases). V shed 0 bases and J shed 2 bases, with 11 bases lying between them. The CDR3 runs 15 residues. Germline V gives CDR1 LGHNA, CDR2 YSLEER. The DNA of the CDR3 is TGCGCCAGCAGCCAAGAGTGGTCTAGCCCCTACGAGCAGTACTTC. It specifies CASSQEWSSPYEQYF.

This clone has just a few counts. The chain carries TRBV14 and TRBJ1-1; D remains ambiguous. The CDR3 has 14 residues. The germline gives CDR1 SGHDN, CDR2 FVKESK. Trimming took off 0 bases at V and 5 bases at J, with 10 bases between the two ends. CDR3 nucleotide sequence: TGTGCCAGCAGCCAAGATCGGAGTTGGACTGAAGCTTTCTTT. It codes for CASSQDRSWTEAFF. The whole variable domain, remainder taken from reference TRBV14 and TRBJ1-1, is EAGVTQFPSHSVIEKGQTVTLRCDPISGHDNLYWYRRVMGKEIKFLLHFVKESKQDESGMPNNRFLAERTGGTYSTLKVQPAELEDSGVYFCASSQDRSWTEAFFGQGTRLTVV.

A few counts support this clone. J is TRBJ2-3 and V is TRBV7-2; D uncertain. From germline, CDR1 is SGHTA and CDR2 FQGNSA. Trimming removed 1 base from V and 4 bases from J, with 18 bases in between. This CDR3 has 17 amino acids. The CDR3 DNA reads TGTGCCAGCAGCTTAGAATCGGCTTGGAAGGGATCAGATACGCAGTATTTT. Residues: CASSLESAWKGSDTQYF.

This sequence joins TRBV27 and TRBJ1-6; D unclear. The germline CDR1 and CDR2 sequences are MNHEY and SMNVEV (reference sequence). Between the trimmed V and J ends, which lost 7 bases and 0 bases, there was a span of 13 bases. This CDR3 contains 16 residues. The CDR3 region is CASNGRGSSYNSPLHF. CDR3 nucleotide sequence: TGTGCCAGCAATGGACGGGGAAGCTCCTATAATTCACCCCTCCACTTT.

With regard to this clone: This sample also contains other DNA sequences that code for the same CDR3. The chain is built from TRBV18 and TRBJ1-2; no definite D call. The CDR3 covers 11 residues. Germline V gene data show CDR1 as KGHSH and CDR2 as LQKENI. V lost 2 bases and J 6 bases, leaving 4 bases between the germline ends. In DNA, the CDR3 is TGTGCCAGCTCACCAGGGGATGGCTACACCTTC. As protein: CASSPGDGYTF. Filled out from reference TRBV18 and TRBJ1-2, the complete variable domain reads NAGVMQNPRHLVRRRGQEARLRCSPMKGHSHVYWYRQLPEEGLKFMVYLQKENIIDESGMPKERFSAEFPKEGPSILRIQQVVRGDSAAYFCASSPGDGYTFGSGTRLTVV.

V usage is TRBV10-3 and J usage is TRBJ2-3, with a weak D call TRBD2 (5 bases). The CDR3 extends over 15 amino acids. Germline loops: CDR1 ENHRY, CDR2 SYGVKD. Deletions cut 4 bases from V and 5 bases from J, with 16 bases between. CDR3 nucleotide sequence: TGTGCCATCAGTGGTCGGGGTCCCCCGGGAGATACGCAGTATTTT. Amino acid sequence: CAISGRGPPGDTQYF.

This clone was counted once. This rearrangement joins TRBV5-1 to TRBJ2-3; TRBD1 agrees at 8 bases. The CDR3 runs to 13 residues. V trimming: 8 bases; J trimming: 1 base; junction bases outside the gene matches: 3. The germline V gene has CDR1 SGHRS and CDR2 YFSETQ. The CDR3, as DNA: TGCGCCAGTGGACAGGGAGGCACAGATACGCAGTATTTT. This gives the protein CASGQGGTDTQYF.

The CDR3 DNA reads TGTGCCAGCAGCCAAGGTACACAGCAGTACTTC. Translated: CASSQGTQQYF. V usage is TRBV14 and J usage is TRBJ2-7; D is unclear. V was pared by 1 base and J by 8 bases, with 6 bases between. This CDR3 contains 11 residues. Germline assignment: CDR1 SGHDN and CDR2 FVKESK.

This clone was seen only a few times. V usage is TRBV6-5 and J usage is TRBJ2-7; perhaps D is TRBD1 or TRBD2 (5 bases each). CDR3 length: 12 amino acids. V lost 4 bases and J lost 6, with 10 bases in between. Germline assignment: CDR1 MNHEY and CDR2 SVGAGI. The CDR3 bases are TGTGCCAGCAGTTTGGGACGGTCCGAGCAGTACTTC. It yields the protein CASSLGRSEQYF.